The present entry profiles one T cell receptor beta chain with its context. No antigen is known for it. The junction differs from germline at one of its ends, possibly a read error. This sample is drawn from a study of regulatory T cells in long-lasting Graves disease. Study summary: Recently diagnosed Graves' patients had received antithyroid drugs for under 3 months. Study outcomes and limitations: Only a small sample size was used, which may have cut accuracy.

Libraries of TCR beta came from iRepertoire HTBI primers plus Arm-PCR of CDR3 regions. TCRdb redid the calling of the multiplex PCR reads with MiXCR, one entry per CDR3 protein. The data hold 390,000 or so distinct CDR3 sequences, with 12% observed a single time. As for time point: newly diagnosed GD, antithyroid drugs for less than 3 months. PBMC RNA served as the TCR library source. Germline V gene lookup returns CDR1 SGDLS and CDR2 YYNGEE. The length of the CDR3 is 15 residues. This sample was shared with a second study, whose subject was T cells in Graves' hyperthyroidism and ophthalmopathy. This second study notes: Graves' hyperthyroidism was deemed stable given no ophthalmopathy progression within 18 months. In the first-round RT-PCR of the TCR CDR3, the HTBI primer set was used.

The sample in question was peripheral blood mononuclear cells (PBMCs), obtained at new diagnosis, from a patient treated with antithyroid drugs. The clonotype was recovered from a woman under 30 with Graves disease. The chain recombines TRBV9 with TRBJ2-7, with D possibly called TRBD1 or TRBD2 (5 bases each). The chain's CDR3 is CAGSKEGLISYEQYF. CDR3 DNA sequence: TGTGCCGGCAGCAAAGAGGGGCTGATCTCCTACGAGCAGTACTTC.